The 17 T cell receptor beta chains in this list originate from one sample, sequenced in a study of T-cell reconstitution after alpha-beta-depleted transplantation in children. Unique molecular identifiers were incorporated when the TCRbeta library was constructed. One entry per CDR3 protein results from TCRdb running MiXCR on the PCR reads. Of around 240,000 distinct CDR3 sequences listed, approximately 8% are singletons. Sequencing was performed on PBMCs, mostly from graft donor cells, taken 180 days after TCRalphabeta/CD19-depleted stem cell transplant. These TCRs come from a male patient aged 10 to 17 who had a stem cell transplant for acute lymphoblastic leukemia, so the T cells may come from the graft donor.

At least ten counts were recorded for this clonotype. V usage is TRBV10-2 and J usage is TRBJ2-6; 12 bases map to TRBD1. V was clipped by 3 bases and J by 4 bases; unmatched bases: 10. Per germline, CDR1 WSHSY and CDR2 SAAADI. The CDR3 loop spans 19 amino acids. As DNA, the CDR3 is TGCGCCAGCAGTGATCTCCGGGACAGGGGGCGCACCGGGGCCAACGTCCTGACTTTC. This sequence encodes CASSDLRDRGRTGANVLTF.

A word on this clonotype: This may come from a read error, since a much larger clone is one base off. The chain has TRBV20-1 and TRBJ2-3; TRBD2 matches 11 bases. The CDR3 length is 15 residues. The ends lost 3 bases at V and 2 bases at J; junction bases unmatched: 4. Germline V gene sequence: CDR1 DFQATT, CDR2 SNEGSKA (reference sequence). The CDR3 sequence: CSASPTSGATDTQYF. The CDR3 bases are TGCAGTGCTAGTCCGACTAGCGGGGCCACAGATACGCAGTATTTT.

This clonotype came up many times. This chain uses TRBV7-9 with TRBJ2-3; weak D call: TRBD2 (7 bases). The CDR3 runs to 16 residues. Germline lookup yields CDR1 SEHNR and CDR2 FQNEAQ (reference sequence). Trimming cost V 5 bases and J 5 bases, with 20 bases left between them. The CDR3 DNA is TGTGCCAGCAGCCCATCCCCGTGGGGGGGCGAAGATACGCAGTATTTT. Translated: CASSPSPWGGEDTQYF.

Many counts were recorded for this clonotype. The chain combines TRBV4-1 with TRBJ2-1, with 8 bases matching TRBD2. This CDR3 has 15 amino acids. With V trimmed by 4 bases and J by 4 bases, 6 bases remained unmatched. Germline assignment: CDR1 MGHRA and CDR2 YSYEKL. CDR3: CASSLRGGAYNEQFF. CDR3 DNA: TGCGCCAGCAGCCTTCGGGGGGGGGCGTACAATGAGCAGTTCTTC.

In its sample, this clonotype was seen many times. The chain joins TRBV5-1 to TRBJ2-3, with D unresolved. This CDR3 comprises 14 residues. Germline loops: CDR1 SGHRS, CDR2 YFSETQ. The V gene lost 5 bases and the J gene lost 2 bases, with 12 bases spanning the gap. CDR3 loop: CASSDFPPTDTQYF. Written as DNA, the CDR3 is TGCGCCAGCAGTGACTTCCCTCCCACAGATACGCAGTATTTT. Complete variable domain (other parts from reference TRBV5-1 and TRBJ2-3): KAGVTQTPRYLIKTRGQQVTLSCSPISGHRSVSWYQQTPGQGLQFLFEYFSETQRNKGNFPGRFSGRQFSNSRSEMNVSTLELGDSALYLCASSDFPPTDTQYFGPGTRLTVL.

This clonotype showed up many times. CDR3 sequence: CSVAGPQVEQYF. CDR3 bases: TGCAGCGTTGCAGGTCCCCAAGTCGAGCAGTACTTC. The chain joins TRBV29-1 to TRBJ2-7; D is undetermined. Trimming shortened V by 4 bases and J by 6 bases, and 13 bases separated the two germline ends. This CDR3 comprises 12 residues. Looked up from germline, CDR1 is SQVTM and CDR2 is ANQGSEA.

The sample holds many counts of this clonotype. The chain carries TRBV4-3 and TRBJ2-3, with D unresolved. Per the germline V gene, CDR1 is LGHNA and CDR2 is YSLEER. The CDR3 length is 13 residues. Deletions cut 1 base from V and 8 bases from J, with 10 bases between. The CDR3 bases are TGCGCCAGCAGCCAAGGGGTGGACGCTACGCAGTATTTT. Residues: CASSQGVDATQYF.

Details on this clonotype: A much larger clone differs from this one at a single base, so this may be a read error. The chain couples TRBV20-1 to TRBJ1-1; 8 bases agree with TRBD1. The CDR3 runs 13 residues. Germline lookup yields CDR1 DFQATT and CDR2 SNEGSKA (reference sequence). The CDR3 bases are TGCAGTGCTGACAGGGGAGGGACAACTGACGCTTTCTTT. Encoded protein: CSADRGGTTDAFF.

CDR3 nucleotide sequence: TGTGCCATCAGTGAGTCGACTCGGGAGCGTTACAATGAGCAGTTCTTC. Translation: CAISESTRERYNEQFF. This chain joins TRBV10-3 and TRBJ2-1; tentatively, D is TRBD2 (6 bases). The CDR3 consists of 16 residues. From germline, CDR1 is ENHRY and CDR2 SYGVKD. V shed 0 bases and J shed 4 bases, with 13 bases lying between them.

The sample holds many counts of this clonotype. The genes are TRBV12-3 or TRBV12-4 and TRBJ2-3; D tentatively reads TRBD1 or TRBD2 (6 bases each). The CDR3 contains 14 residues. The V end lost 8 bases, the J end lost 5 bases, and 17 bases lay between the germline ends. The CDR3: CASQGPGAIDTQYF. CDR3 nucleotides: TGTGCCAGCCAGGGGCCGGGGGCGATAGATACGCAGTATTTT.

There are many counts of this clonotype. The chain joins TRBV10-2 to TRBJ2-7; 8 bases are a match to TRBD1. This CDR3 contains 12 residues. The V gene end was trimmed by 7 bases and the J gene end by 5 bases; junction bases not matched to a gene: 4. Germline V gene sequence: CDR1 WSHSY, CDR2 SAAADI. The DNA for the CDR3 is TGCGCCAGCACTGGACAGGGCAACGAGCAGTACTTC. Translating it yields CASTGQGNEQYF.

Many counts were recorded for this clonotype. For the CDR3, the DNA is TGTGCCAGCAGCCAAGAATCTTTTACTGGCGGGACCACAGATACGCAGTATTTT. It translates to CASSQESFTGGTTDTQYF. V is TRBV14 and J is TRBJ2-3, with a possible D match to TRBD2 (6 bases). CDR1 and CDR2 (germline): SGHDN, FVKESK. There are 18 residues in the CDR3. The ends were cut back, 0 bases at V and 2 bases at J, with 18 bases in the middle.

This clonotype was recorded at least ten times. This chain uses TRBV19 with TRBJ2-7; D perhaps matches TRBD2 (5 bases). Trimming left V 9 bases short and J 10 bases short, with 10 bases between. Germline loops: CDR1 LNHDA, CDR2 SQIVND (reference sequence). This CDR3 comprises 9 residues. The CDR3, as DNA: TGTGCCAGACGGGAAGGCCAGTACTTC. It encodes CARREGQYF. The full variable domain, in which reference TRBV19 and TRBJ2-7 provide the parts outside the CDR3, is DGGITQSPKYLFRKEGQNVTLSCEQNLNHDAMYWYRQDPGQGLRLIYYSQIVNDFQKGDIAEGYSVSREKKESFPLTVTSAQKNPTAFYLCARREGQYFGPGTRLTVT.

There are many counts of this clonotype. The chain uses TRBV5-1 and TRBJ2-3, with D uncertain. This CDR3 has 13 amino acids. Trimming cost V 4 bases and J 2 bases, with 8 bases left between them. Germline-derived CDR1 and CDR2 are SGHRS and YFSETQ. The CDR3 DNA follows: TGCGCCAGCAGCCTTGGAACCACAGATACGCAGTATTTT. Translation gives CASSLGTTDTQYF.

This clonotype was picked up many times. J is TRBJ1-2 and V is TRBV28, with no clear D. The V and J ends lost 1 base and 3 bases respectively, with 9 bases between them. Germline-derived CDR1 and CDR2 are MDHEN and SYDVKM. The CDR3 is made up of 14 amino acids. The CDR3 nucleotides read TGTGCCAGCAGTTTATATACGCCTGACTATGGCTACACCTTC. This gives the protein CASSLYTPDYGYTF.

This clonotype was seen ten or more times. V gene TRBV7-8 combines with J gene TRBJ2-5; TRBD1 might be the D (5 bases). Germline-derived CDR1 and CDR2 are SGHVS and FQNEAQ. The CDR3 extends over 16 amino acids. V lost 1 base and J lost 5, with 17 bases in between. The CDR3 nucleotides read TGTGCCAGCAGCTTAGGCCCCCCCTCTTCAGGGGAGACCCAGTACTTC. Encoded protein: CASSLGPPSSGETQYF.

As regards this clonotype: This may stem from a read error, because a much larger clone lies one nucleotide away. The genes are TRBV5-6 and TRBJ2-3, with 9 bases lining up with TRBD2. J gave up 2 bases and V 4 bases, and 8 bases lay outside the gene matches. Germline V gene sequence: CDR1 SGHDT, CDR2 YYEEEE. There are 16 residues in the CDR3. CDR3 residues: CASSLLAGVATDTQYF. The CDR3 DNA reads TGTGCCAGCAGCCTTTTAGCGGGGGTCGCCACAGATACGCAGTATTTT.